This T cell receptor (beta chain) comes out of a study of blood T cells in healthy people across ages. For this clonotype: Its antigen is as yet unknown.

V gave up 0 bases and J gave up 5 bases, with 5 bases separating them. The CDR3 length is 13 residues. Germline lookup yields CDR1 MNHEY and CDR2 SVGAGI. The authors ran a second PCR of about 6 to 11 cycles using a sample-barcoded 5' primer and a J-beta primer mix. TCRdb re-analysed the 5' RACE reads in MiXCR, keeping a single row per CDR3 protein. The table records hundreds of thousands of distinct CDR3 sequences, around half of them present only once. Findings and caveats of the study: Estimates of total diversity, which came from one million sequenced T cells, were considered to be underestimates. More naive CD4+ cells and higher diversity were found in long-lived than in aged donors. Per million T cells, TCR beta diversity dropped about linearly as age rose.

The chain employs TRBV6-5 and TRBJ2-1; D is ambiguous. The receptor was isolated from a woman in her sixties or seventies in good health. Sequences were obtained from blood. The chain's CDR3 is CASSYSADNEQFF. In nucleotides, the CDR3 is TGTGCCAGCAGTTACTCCGCGGACAATGAGCAGTTCTTC.